Presented here are 28 T cell receptor beta chains from one specimen sequenced in a study of cytomegalovirus exposure and HLA in healthy donors. The PCR contained 60 Vbeta and 13 Jbeta primers. Method: immunoSEQ multiplex PCR; TCRdb's copy keeps in-frame clones and lacks some. Here the sample spans 100,000 or so clones, roughly four fifths being singletons. The sequenced sample consisted of PBMCs. All receptors derive from a male donor in good health and CMV-seropositive.

This clone was detected a few times. The V gene is TRBV7-2, the J gene TRBJ2-3; perhaps TRBD2 as D (6 bases). The CDR3 totals 12 residues. V lost 6 bases to trimming and J lost 6 bases, with 10 bases between them. The germline CDR1 and CDR2 sequences are SGHTA and FQGNSA. This CDR3 is CASSQTRDTQYF. CDR3 sequence (DNA): TGTGCCAGCAGTCAGACTAGGGATACGCAGTATTTT.

The rearrangement links TRBV30 to TRBJ2-7, with D possibly matching TRBD1 (5 bases). Deletions cut 5 bases from V and 0 bases from J, with 14 bases between. The CDR3 has 14 residues. The germline V gene has CDR1 GTSNPN and CDR2 SVGIG (reference sequence). CDR3 region: CAWALRVSSYEQYF. The DNA for the CDR3 is TGTGCCTGGGCCCTCAGGGTTAGCTCCTACGAGCAGTACTTC.

The rearrangement links TRBV12-5 to TRBJ2-7; 7 nucleotides align to TRBD2. This CDR3 is 13 amino acids long. V lost 4 bases, J lost 6 bases, and 6 bases stayed unmatched. Per the germline V gene, CDR1 is LGHNT and CDR2 is FRNRAP. The CDR3 is CASGWGGKREQYF. In DNA, the CDR3 is TGTGCTAGTGGTTGGGGAGGGAAGCGCGAGCAGTACTTC.

V is TRBV6-5 and J is TRBJ2-3; maybe TRBD2 (6 bases). V was shortened by 0 bases and J by 0 bases, with 7 bases between the two germline ends. The length of the CDR3 is 15 residues. CDR1 is MNHEY, CDR2 SVGAGI, per germline. For the CDR3, the DNA is TGTGCCAGCAGTTACTCGGGGACTAGCACAGATACGCAGTATTTT. Translation: CASSYSGTSTDTQYF.

The chain is built from TRBV11-2 and TRBJ2-7; no reliable D call. This CDR3 region has 14 residues. Trimming left V 0 bases short and J 4 bases short, with 10 bases between. In germline, CDR1 is SGHAT, CDR2 FQNNGV. As DNA, the CDR3 is TGTGCCAGCAGCTTAGATCAGATGAGGTACGAGCAGTACTTC. It is translated as CASSLDQMRYEQYF.

This chain links TRBV10-3 with TRBJ1-5; D may be TRBD1 (6 bases). Trimming removed 7 bases at V and 5 bases at J, with 12 bases between. The CDR3 is 13 residues long. Germline values: CDR1 ENHRY, CDR2 SYGVKD. The CDR3 protein is CAITGDEYQPQHF. CDR3 DNA: TGTGCCATCACAGGGGACGAATATCAGCCCCAGCATTTT.

V gene TRBV7-2 combines with J gene TRBJ2-6; D gene unclear. V was trimmed by 3 bases and J by 3 bases, leaving 6 bases between them. This CDR3 spans 14 amino acids. Germline CDR1 reads SGHTA; CDR2 reads FQGNSA. Written as DNA, the CDR3 is TGTGCCAGCAGCTTGACTCTTGGGGCCAACGTCCTGACTTTC. It encodes CASSLTLGANVLTF.

V usage is TRBV30 and J usage is TRBJ2-6; tentative D call: TRBD1 (5 bases). The germline gives CDR1 GTSNPN, CDR2 SVGIG (reference sequence). This CDR3 has 16 amino acids. V lost 0 bases and J 0 bases, leaving 9 bases between the germline ends. The DNA of the CDR3 is TGTGCCTGGAGTGTCCTACAGGTCTCTGGGGCCAACGTCCTGACTTTC. It is translated as CAWSVLQVSGANVLTF.

In DNA, the CDR3 is TGTGCCAGCAGCTTAGATTGGGGAGCTAATGAAAAACTGTTTTTT. This encodes CASSLDWGANEKLFF. The V and J genes are TRBV11-3 and TRBJ1-4, with D unresolved. CDR1 and CDR2 (germline): SGHNT, YENEEA. The length of the CDR3 is 15 residues. The V gene lost 0 bases and the J gene lost 3 bases, with 8 bases spanning the gap.

The chain carries TRBV7-8 and TRBJ1-2; a weak D match, TRBD1 (6 bases). V was shortened by 1 base and J by 6 bases, with 15 bases between the two germline ends. This CDR3 region has 15 residues. CDR1 is SGHVS and CDR2 is FQNEAQ in the germline V gene. CDR3 loop: CASSLVRQGLDGYTF. CDR3 DNA: TGTGCCAGCAGCTTAGTTCGGCAGGGGCTGGATGGCTACACCTTC.

This clone was found a few times. The rearrangement links TRBV6-5 to TRBJ1-2; 7 nucleotides align to TRBD1. Germline CDR1 is MNHEY and CDR2 is SVGAGI. This CDR3 comprises 12 residues. The V and J ends lost 11 bases and 8 bases, in that order; junction bases with no gene match: 11. CDR3 DNA: TGTGCCCTACTAGGGGGCGACGGGGGCTACACCTTC. Translating gives CALLGGDGGYTF.

A single count supports this clone. J is TRBJ2-5 and V is TRBV7-2, with 12 bases that match TRBD2. The trim removed 2 bases at V and 5 bases at J, leaving 3 bases unmatched. Germline loops: CDR1 SGHTA, CDR2 FQGNSA. The CDR3 totals 15 residues. The CDR3 reads CASSLLGTSGETQYF. As DNA, the CDR3 is TGTGCCAGCAGCTTACTGGGGACTAGCGGGGAGACCCAGTACTTC.

This rearrangement joins TRBV28 to TRBJ2-5; D call uncertain. This CDR3 contains 15 residues. V lost 6 bases and J 1 base, leaving 15 bases between the germline ends. Germline CDR1 MDHEN, CDR2 SYDVKM. The CDR3 protein is CASSRGVSTQETQYF. CDR3 DNA sequence: TGTGCCAGCAGCCGAGGCGTCTCCACCCAAGAGACCCAGTACTTC.

The rearrangement joins TRBV4-1 to TRBJ1-1; D is uncertain. CDR1 is MGHRA, CDR2 YSYEKL, per germline. This CDR3 contains 14 residues. V was shortened by 2 bases and J by 0 bases, with 7 bases between the two germline ends. The CDR3 nucleotides read TGCGCCAGCAGCCAAACGGTAATGAACACTGAAGCTTTCTTT. Translated: CASSQTVMNTEAFF.

This clone occurred a few times. This sample also contains other DNA sequences that code for the same CDR3. The chain uses TRBV9 and TRBJ2-7; 7 bases fit TRBD1. V was clipped by 4 bases and J by 3 bases; unmatched bases: 1. In germline, CDR1 is SGDLS, CDR2 YYNGEE. The CDR3 has 12 residues. As DNA, the CDR3 is TGTGCCAGCAGCCGGGACAGCTACGAGCAGTACTTC. Protein product: CASSRDSYEQYF.

The rearrangement uses TRBV2 and TRBJ2-5, with 9 bases matching TRBD2. CDR3 length: 15 residues. The V gene's germline CDR1 is SNHLY and CDR2 FYNNEI. With 6 bases clipped from V and 1 base from J, the junction kept 6 bases outside the gene matches. CDR3: CASRSGGPSQETQYF. CDR3 coding DNA: TGTGCCAGCAGGAGCGGGGGGCCGTCCCAAGAGACCCAGTACTTC.

In its sample, this clone was seen once. The J gene is TRBJ2-1, the V gene TRBV4-2; 10 nucleotides match TRBD2. Germline CDR1 and CDR2: LGHNA and YNFKEQ. The length of the CDR3 is 16 residues. After removal of 5 bases from V and 4 bases from J, the junction contained 8 bases not matched to a gene. CDR3 sequence: CASSGVWTSGYNEQFF. The CDR3, as DNA: TGTGCCAGCAGCGGCGTGTGGACTAGCGGTTACAATGAGCAGTTCTTC.

The table lists this clone with a few counts. The chain couples TRBV2 to TRBJ2-2; 9 bases fit TRBD1. Germline V CDR1 and CDR2: SNHLY, FYNNEI. This CDR3 has 16 residues. V gave up 7 bases and J gave up 5 bases; unmatched junction bases: 11. CDR3 sequence (DNA): TGTGCCAGCAAGTCAGGGACAGGGCTTGTAACCGGGGAGCTGTTTTTT. It yields the protein CASKSGTGLVTGELFF.

This clone was found a few times. This chain joins TRBV4-3 and TRBJ2-1, with 11 bases matching TRBD2. V dropped 0 bases and J dropped 12; count of bases not matched to a gene: 10. This CDR3 contains 16 residues. CDR1 and CDR2 (germline): LGHNA, YSLEER. CDR3 bases: TGCGCCAGCAGCCAAGACGGACTAGCGGGCGGTAGGAGGCAGTTCTTC. This sequence encodes CASSQDGLAGGRRQFF.

V gene TRBV9 combines with J gene TRBJ2-3, with 7 bases identical to TRBD1. The CDR3 is 15 amino acids. Germline CDR1 is SGDLS and CDR2 is YYNGEE. With V trimmed by 0 bases and J by 3 bases, 4 bases remained unmatched. CDR3 sequence reads: CASSVEGRGTDTQYF. CDR3 bases: TGTGCCAGCAGCGTAGAGGGCAGGGGGACAGATACGCAGTATTTT.

The sample holds one count of this clone. This chain links TRBV7-2 with TRBJ1-1; 7 bases are shared with TRBD1. Unmatched junction bases numbered 3, after V lost 3 bases and J lost 2 bases. This CDR3 contains 14 residues. Germline lookup yields CDR1 SGHTA and CDR2 FQGNSA. Here the CDR3 reads CASSFYRGNTEAFF. In DNA form, the CDR3 reads TGTGCCAGCAGCTTTTACAGGGGTAACACTGAAGCTTTCTTT.

The gene calls are TRBV7-6 and TRBJ2-6, with 8 bases that match TRBD2. The length of the CDR3 is 17 residues. Germline loops: CDR1 SGHVS, CDR2 FNYEAQ. The J segment lost 4 bases and the V segment lost 4 bases, leaving 9 bases of the junction unmatched. CDR3: CASSSSGGPLGANVLTF. As DNA, the CDR3 is TGTGCCAGCAGCTCCTCGGGGGGGCCCTTAGGGGCCAACGTCCTGACTTTC.

The chain recombines TRBV6-5 with TRBJ1-5; no reliable D call. CDR1 and CDR2 from the germline V gene are MNHEY and SVGAGI. V lost 5 bases to trimming and J lost 3 bases, with 11 bases between them. The CDR3 totals 14 residues. This chain's CDR3 is CASSDGVFNQPQHF. CDR3 DNA: TGTGCCAGCAGTGACGGAGTCTTCAATCAGCCCCAGCATTTT.

Concerning this clone: One end of the junction varies from germline; a read error may be responsible. This chain joins TRBV7-9 and TRBJ1-4; D is unclear. CDR1 and CDR2 from the germline V gene are SEHNR and FQNEAQ (reference sequence). The length of the CDR3 is 12 residues. This chain's CDR3 is CSSSLSRPKLFF. CDR3 nucleotides: TGTTCCAGCAGCTTAAGCCGTCCAAAACTGTTTTTT.

The CDR3 coding sequence is TGTGCCAGCAGTCTAGCGGGGGGGGGTTACACCGGGGAGCTGTTTTTT. Translation gives CASSLAGGGYTGELFF. The rearrangement joins TRBV2 to TRBJ2-2, with 12 nucleotides matching TRBD2. CDR1 is SNHLY, CDR2 FYNNEI, per germline. The length of the CDR3 is 16 residues. V lost 5 bases and J lost 3; bases outside the gene matches: 4.

The chain joins TRBV6-5 to TRBJ2-3; TRBD1 aligns across 7 bases. V lost 0 bases to trimming and J lost 3 bases; unmatched junction nucleotides: 3. The CDR3 has 15 amino acids. CDR1 and CDR2 from the germline V gene are MNHEY and SVGAGI. The CDR3 bases are TGTGCCAGCAGTTACTCCGGGACAGCGACAGATACGCAGTATTTT. As protein: CASSYSGTATDTQYF.

This rearrangement joins TRBV11-3 to TRBJ2-3; 7 bases map to TRBD1. This CDR3 has 15 residues. Trimming removed 5 bases from V and 0 bases from J; junction bases left unmatched: 5. Germline CDR1 and CDR2: SGHNT and YENEEA. The CDR3: CASSPGQSSTDTQYF. The DNA for the CDR3 is TGTGCCAGCAGCCCGGGACAGTCTAGCACAGATACGCAGTATTTT.

The J gene is TRBJ1-6, the V gene TRBV25-1; 7 nucleotides agree with TRBD1. V gave up 3 bases and J gave up 4 bases; unmatched junction bases: 3. This CDR3 contains 15 residues. Germline values: CDR1 MGHDK, CDR2 SYGVNS. The CDR3 DNA is TGTGCCAGCAGTGAGACACAGGGGTATAATTCACCCCTCCACTTT. Translated, it gives CASSETQGYNSPLHF.